Listed below are T cell receptor beta chains from one sample, sequenced in a study of blood T cell repertoires in COVID-19. TCRdb's table, derived via immunoSEQ multiplex PCR, lists solely in-frame clones and lacks some. The table includes 150,000 to 200,000 clones, around 85% detected once. The specimen was peripheral blood. The receptors were sampled from a man aged 60 to 75 who had recovered from COVID-19. The CDR3 runs from the conserved cysteine through the conserved F or W. The D gene is left open where the match is weak. The size entry is marked missing in some rows and otherwise reads once, few, many or a size class.

j_call clone_size d_call v_call cdr3_aa cdr3_nt
TRBJ1-1 few TRBD1 TRBV4-1 CASSQAPTGGGTEAFF TGCGCCAGCAGCCAAGCCCCGACAGGGGGCGGAACTGAAGCTTTCTTT
TRBJ2-7 - TRBD2 TRBV6-5 CASAKSGGNEEQYF TGTGCCAGCGCTAAATCGGGGGGGAATGAGGAGCAGTACTTC
TRBJ1-2 few TRBD1 TRBV30 CAGTGGLYGYTF TGTGCCGGGACAGGGGGCCTATATGGCTACACCTTC
TRBJ1-5 - - TRBV7-2 CASSFKWAPDQPQHF TGTGCCAGCAGCTTTAAGTGGGCGCCGGATCAGCCCCAGCATTTT
TRBJ1-1 - TRBD1 TRBV3-1/TRBV3-2 CASSQDRDRPPWNTAFF TGTGCCAGCAGCCAAGATCGGGACAGACCCCCTTGGAATACAGCTTTCTTT
TRBJ2-1 - TRBD2 TRBV9 CASRNTSGGLNEQFF TGTGCCAGCAGAAATACTAGCGGGGGGTTGAATGAGCAGTTCTTC
TRBJ1-1 many - TRBV19 CASSMGLSTEAFF TGTGCCAGTAGTATGGGACTGAGCACTGAAGCTTTCTTT
TRBJ2-1 - TRBD1 TRBV18 CASLPDRGRDEQFF TGTGCCAGCCTCCCAGACAGGGGTCGCGATGAGCAGTTCTTC
TRBJ1-5 - TRBD1 TRBV30 CAWSTTGNQPQHF TGTGCCTGGAGTACGACAGGGAATCAGCCCCAGCATTTT
TRBJ1-1 - TRBD1 TRBV6-5 CASEQGMNTEAFF TGTGCCAGCGAACAGGGGATGAACACTGAAGCTTTCTTT
TRBJ2-1 - TRBD2 TRBV7-2 CASSPNGLARPEQFF TGTGCCAGCAGCCCTAACGGACTAGCGCGTCCTGAGCAGTTCTTC
TRBJ2-7 - TRBD1 TRBV29-1 CSVEYRGVDEQYF TGCAGCGTTGAGTACAGGGGGGTGGACGAGCAGTACTTC
TRBJ2-6 - - TRBV12-5 CASGLQQGAGANVLTF TGTGCTAGTGGTCTCCAACAGGGAGCCGGGGCCAACGTCCTGACTTTC
TRBJ1-4 - TRBD1 TRBV19 CASSTPGTGDEKLFF TGTGCCAGTAGTACCCCCGGGACAGGGGATGAAAAACTGTTTTTT
TRBJ2-7 - - TRBV18 CASSLKDGTYEQYF TGTGCCAGCTCACTAAAGGACGGGACCTACGAGCAGTACTTC
TRBJ2-2 - TRBD1 TRBV5-8 CASSPGTGNLVGELFF TGTGCCAGCAGCCCAGGGACAGGGAATTTAGTCGGGGAGCTGTTTTTT
TRBJ2-5 - TRBD2 TRBV24-1 CATSAGRLAGSGETQYF TGTGCCACCAGTGCGGGCCGGCTAGCGGGGAGTGGGGAGACCCAGTACTTC
TRBJ2-7 - TRBD2 TRBV6-5 CASRGTSGVLEQYF TGTGCCAGCAGGGGGACTAGCGGGGTTCTCGAGCAGTACTTC
TRBJ1-4 - - TRBV19 CRAGVNEKLFF TGTCGAGCAGGGGTAAATGAAAAACTGTTTTTT
TRBJ2-3 - - TRBV12-3/TRBV12-4 CASRRTVKDTQYF TGTGCCAGCAGAAGGACAGTGAAAGATACGCAGTATTTT
TRBJ1-2 once - TRBV5-1 CASGGDGYTF TGCGCCAGCGGGGGGGACGGCTACACCTTC
TRBJ1-1 - - TRBV19 CASRTPVGETEAFF TGTGCCAGTAGGACCCCCGTCGGGGAAACTGAAGCTTTCTTT
TRBJ2-1 - - TRBV6-5 CASTRKETVYNEQFF TGTGCCAGCACCAGAAAGGAGACAGTCTACAATGAGCAGTTCTTC
TRBJ1-1 - - TRBV15 CATSRSLLDNAEAFF TGTGCCACCAGCAGATCCCTACTTGACAACGCTGAAGCTTTCTTT
TRBJ2-2 - - TRBV6-5 CASRKRQHNTGELFF TGTGCCAGCAGAAAACGACAGCACAACACCGGGGAGCTGTTTTTT
TRBJ2-5 - - TRBV27 CASRRVGDQETQYF TGTGCCAGCAGAAGGGTGGGAGACCAAGAGACCCAGTACTTC
TRBJ2-6 - - TRBV7-9 CASTQAGAIGANVLTF TGTGCCAGCACCCAGGCAGGGGCGATTGGGGCCAACGTCCTGACTTTC
TRBJ2-3 - TRBD2 TRBV10-1 CASSEERGPTDTQYF TGCGCCAGCAGTGAAGAGCGGGGGCCCACAGATACGCAGTATTTT
TRBJ2-5 - TRBD2 TRBV3-1/TRBV3-2 CASSQASGEGTQYF TGTGCCAGCAGCCAAGCATCGGGGGAGGGGACCCAGTACTTC
TRBJ2-3 - TRBD2 TRBV14 CASSQDKRGIDTQYF TGTGCCAGCAGCCAAGACAAGCGGGGGATAGATACGCAGTATTTT
TRBJ2-5 - TRBD2 TRBV7-2 CASSLVLRLAGGLEETQYF TGTGCCAGCAGCTTAGTCCTGAGACTAGCGGGGGGATTAGAAGAGACCCAGTACTTC
TRBJ1-2 - - TRBV19 CASTADRYDGYTF TGTGCCAGTACCGCGGACAGATACGATGGCTACACCTTC
TRBJ1-1 - - TRBV24-1 CATSARGSTEAFF TGTGCCACCAGTGCCAGGGGTAGCACTGAAGCTTTCTTT
TRBJ1-3 few - TRBV15 CATSIQGNTIYF TGTGCCACCAGCATCCAGGGAAACACCATATATTTT
TRBJ2-2 - TRBD1 TRBV7-9 CANSQGFSGELFF TGTGCCAACTCACAGGGGTTTAGCGGGGAGCTGTTTTTT